Following are 11 T cell receptor beta chains from one sample sequenced in a study of blood T cells in healthy people across ages. PCR was performed a second time for about 7 to 12 cycles using a sample-barcoded 5' primer and a J-beta primer mix. TCRdb reanalysed the 5' RACE reads using MiXCR and keeps one entry per CDR3 protein. Of about 320,000 distinct CDR3 sequences in the sample, less than 30% were seen once. Specimen: blood. These receptors came from an older woman in good health.

About this clonotype: Its ends do not fully match the called genes, so a read error is possible. The chain joins TRBV28 to TRBJ2-5, with D uncertain. This CDR3 has 12 amino acids. From germline, CDR1 is MDHEN and CDR2 SYDVKM. The CDR3 sequence: CASSLLDTEHFF. The CDR3 coding sequence is TGTGCCAGCAGTTTACTCGACACTGAGCATTTCTTC.

Notes on this clonotype: One end of the junction fails to match germline, which may point to a read error. The chain uses TRBV7-9 and TRBJ1-1; D is perhaps TRBD1 (5 bases). In germline, CDR1 is SEHNR, CDR2 FQNEAQ (reference sequence). CDR3 size: 13 residues. The CDR3 DNA reads TGTGCCAGCAGCCCGCAAGTGGACACTGAAGCTCTCTTT. This gives the protein CASSPQVDTEALF.

This clonotype was detected only a few times. The chain couples TRBV7-3 to TRBJ2-5, with D perhaps TRBD1 or TRBD2 (5 bases each). Germline V gene sequence: CDR1 SGHTA, CDR2 FQGTGA. The CDR3 length is 13 residues. V was pared by 4 bases and J by 7 bases, with 13 bases between. CDR3 DNA sequence: TGTGCCAGCAGCTCGGGGCCGGAAGGGACCCAGTACTTC. Residues: CASSSGPEGTQYF.

In its sample, this clonotype was seen a few times. The chain couples TRBV20-1 to TRBJ2-7, with D perhaps TRBD1 (6 bases). Germline CDR1 DFQATT, CDR2 SNEGSKA (reference sequence). CDR3 length: 14 amino acids. V was shortened by 1 base and J by 5 bases, with 15 bases between the two germline ends. The CDR3 loop is CSARVAGVRDEQYF. The CDR3 DNA is TGCAGTGCTAGAGTGGCAGGGGTCCGGGACGAGCAGTACTTC.

This chain uses TRBV15 with TRBJ2-5; no clear D gene. CDR1 LNHNV and CDR2 YYDKDF come from the germline V gene (reference sequence). V was cut by 1 base and J by 5 bases, with 17 bases left in between. CDR3 length equals 16 residues. CDR3 coding DNA: TGTGCCACCAGCAGAGTTTACCCTGGGAAAGCGGAGACCCAGTACTTC. It specifies CATSRVYPGKAETQYF.

This clonotype showed up just a few times. A much bigger clone sits one base away, suggesting this may be a read error. The chain carries TRBV12-3 or TRBV12-4 and TRBJ1-1; D is perhaps TRBD1 (6 bases). The CDR3 extends over 15 amino acids. CDR3 sequence (DNA): TGTGTCAGCAGTTTAAACAGGAGGGGGGTTGCTGAAGCTTTCTTT. It specifies CVSSLNRRGVAEAFF.

About this clonotype itself: This may arise from a read error, as a much more abundant clone is one base away. This chain uses TRBV3-1 with TRBJ2-2; maybe TRBD2 (5 bases). V lost 6 bases to trimming and J lost 4 bases, with 12 bases between them. This CDR3 spans 14 amino acids. Per germline, CDR1 LGHDT and CDR2 YNNKEL (reference sequence). CDR3 sequence reads: CASRNGVRTGELFF. CDR3 sequence (DNA): TGTGCCAGCAGAAACGGGGTCCGCACCGGGGAGCTGTTTTTT.

The chain joins TRBV12-3 or TRBV12-4 to TRBJ2-1, with TRBD2 matching 13 bases. The length of the CDR3 is 16 residues. J was trimmed by 9 bases and V by 7 bases; bases with no gene match: 12. CDR3 nucleotides: TGTGCCAGCACCCAGGGACTAGCGGGATTTGGGAGTGAGCAGTTCTTC. It codes for CASTQGLAGFGSEQFF.

J is TRBJ1-5 and V is TRBV27; a possible D gene is TRBD1 (5 bases). The CDR3 length is 15 residues. Germline lookup yields CDR1 MNHEY and CDR2 SMNVEV (reference sequence). V dropped 4 bases and J dropped 3 bases, with 13 bases sitting between them. CDR3: CASSSLGTVNQPQHF. In DNA, the CDR3 is TGTGCCAGCAGTTCCCTAGGGACGGTCAATCAGCCCCAGCATTTT.

The rearrangement uses TRBV7-2 and TRBJ2-2; TRBD1 agrees at 10 bases. The CDR3 has 16 residues. V shed 5 bases, J shed 4 bases, and the junction held 7 bases outside the gene matches. Germline V gene lookup returns CDR1 SGHTA and CDR2 FQGNSA. The chain's CDR3 is CASSPDRGLLTGELFF. CDR3 nucleotides: TGTGCCAGCAGCCCCGACAGGGGGCTTCTCACCGGGGAGCTGTTTTTT.

This chain's CDR3 is CASSARQDSGANVLTF. CDR3 bases: TGTGCCAGCAGCGCCCGTCAGGACTCTGGGGCCAACGTCCTGACTTTC. The chain couples TRBV9 to TRBJ2-6, with D unclear. The CDR3 loop spans 16 amino acids. Germline assignment: CDR1 SGDLS and CDR2 YYNGEE. The V gene lost 3 bases and the J gene lost 0 bases, with 10 bases spanning the gap.